This T cell receptor beta chain was sequenced for a study of T cells in Graves' hyperthyroidism and ophthalmopathy. RNA transcripts were the template for amplifying TCR beta CDR3 regions. TCR CDR3 regions were first amplified by RT-PCR with HTBI primers. TCRdb reprocessed the multiplex PCR reads with MiXCR, giving one entry per CDR3 protein. The data hold 350,000 to 500,000 distinct CDR3 sequences, with roughly an eighth observed a single time. CDR3 size: 16 residues. The V and J ends lost 2 bases and 0 bases respectively, with 11 bases between them. The germline V gene has CDR1 LGHDT and CDR2 YNNKEL (reference sequence). This clonotype was observed at least ten times. Diagnosing involved the use of clinical symptoms, serum thyroxine and TRAb, thyroid ultrasound and orbital computed tomography.

The TCR sequence derives from a woman aged 18-29 years with Graves' hyperthyroidism. The V and J genes are TRBV3-1 and TRBJ1-3, with D possibly matching TRBD1 (5 bases). The sample consisted of blood. The CDR3 protein is CASSQRTTGSGNTIYF. The DNA of the CDR3 is TGTGCCAGCAGCCAAAGGACAACCGGCTCTGGAAACACCATATATTTT.